One sample yielded the 30 T cell receptor beta chains listed below, sequenced in a study of blood T cell repertoires in COVID-19. TCRdb's table, derived via immunoSEQ multiplex PCR, lists solely in-frame clones and lacks some. The profile covers about 400,000 clones, with more than 75% appearing a single time and 2.5% to 3.5% taken by the ten largest. The sequencing input was PBMCs or T cells enriched from blood (not recorded which). These receptors all stem from a woman aged 25 to 39 who had recovered from COVID-19.

In DNA, the CDR3 is TGTGCCAGCAGCCCCCGGGGGGGGGTGAGGAACGAGCAGTACTTC. Translating gives CASSPRGGVRNEQYF. This rearrangement joins TRBV9 to TRBJ2-7; 8 bases match TRBD2. The length of the CDR3 is 15 residues. The germline CDR1 and CDR2 sequences are SGDLS and YYNGEE. The J segment lost 5 bases and the V segment lost 4 bases, leaving 11 bases of the junction unmatched. The entire variable domain, with the rest obtained from reference TRBV9 and TRBJ2-7, is as follows: DSGVTQTPKHLITATGQRVTLRCSPRSGDLSVYWYQQSLDQGLQFLIQYYNGEERAKGNILERFSAQQFPDLHSELNLSSLELGDSALYFCASSPRGGVRNEQYFGPGTRLTVT.

Concerning this clone: This specimen includes other DNA sequences encoding the same CDR3. V gene TRBV6-5 combines with J gene TRBJ2-7; tentatively, D is TRBD2 (5 bases). Germline V gives CDR1 MNHEY, CDR2 SVGAGI. Trimming pared 5 bases from V and 5 bases from J, leaving 10 bases between. This CDR3 has 12 amino acids. CDR3 DNA: TGTGCCAGCAGTCTACTGGGAGACGAGCAGTACTTC. Encoded protein: CASSLLGDEQYF.

The chain recombines TRBV9 with TRBJ1-6, with D possibly TRBD1 on 6 matching bases. The CDR3 has 16 residues. The germline V gene has CDR1 SGDLS and CDR2 YYNGEE. With 4 bases removed from V and 4 bases from J, the gap between germline ends came to 15 bases. The CDR3 nucleotides read TGTGCCAGCAGCAAATCGACAGGAGCTTATAATTCACCCCTCCACTTT. This sequence encodes CASSKSTGAYNSPLHF.

This chain joins TRBV29-1 and TRBJ1-4, with TRBD1 matching over 11 bases. The CDR3 totals 14 residues. Trimming took 5 bases from V and 8 from J; bases not matched to a gene: 7. Germline V gene data show CDR1 as SQVTM and CDR2 as ANQGSEA. CDR3 sequence (DNA): TGCAGCGTTACACCCGGGACAGGGGGAGAAAAACTGTTTTTT. This encodes CSVTPGTGGEKLFF.

The chain uses TRBV9 and TRBJ2-7, with TRBD2 matching over 7 bases. The germline CDR1 and CDR2 sequences are SGDLS and YYNGEE. With V trimmed by 4 bases and J by 0 bases, 4 bases remained unmatched. The CDR3 consists of 14 residues. The CDR3 spells CASSSRGFSYEQYF. The CDR3, as DNA: TGTGCCAGCAGCTCGCGGGGGTTCTCCTACGAGCAGTACTTC. Looking up the rest from reference TRBV9 and TRBJ2-7 gives the full variable domain: DSGVTQTPKHLITATGQRVTLRCSPRSGDLSVYWYQQSLDQGLQFLIQYYNGEERAKGNILERFSAQQFPDLHSELNLSSLELGDSALYFCASSSRGFSYEQYFGPGTRLTVT.

The CDR3 loop reads CASSLLLTVNTEAFF. The CDR3 bases are TGTGCCAGCAGCTTGTTGCTGACAGTGAACACTGAAGCTTTCTTT. The chain combines TRBV5-6 with TRBJ1-1; TRBD1 is a possible D gene (5 bases). V lost 1 base and J lost 0, with 10 bases in between. This CDR3 spans 15 amino acids. Germline assignment: CDR1 SGHDT and CDR2 YYEEEE.

This clone appeared a single time. This chain links TRBV5-1 with TRBJ1-5; 11 bases line up with TRBD1. The CDR3 spans 15 residues. The germline CDR1 and CDR2 sequences are SGHRS and YFSETQ. With V trimmed by 0 bases and J by 7 bases, 3 bases remained unmatched. The chain's CDR3 is CASSLAGDRGQPQHF. The CDR3, as DNA: TGCGCCAGCAGCTTGGCGGGGGACAGGGGGCAGCCCCAGCATTTT.

J is TRBJ2-1 and V is TRBV5-4, with D possibly matching TRBD2 (6 bases). The germline CDR1 and CDR2 sequences are SGHNT and YYREEE (reference sequence). V was pared by 0 bases and J by 5 bases, with 15 bases between. This CDR3 is built from 16 residues. CDR3 amino acids: CASSLGERAGHNEQFF. In DNA form, the CDR3 reads TGTGCCAGCAGCTTGGGGGAGCGGGCGGGACACAATGAGCAGTTCTTC.

The chain carries TRBV6-1 and TRBJ1-5; TRBD1 might be the D (5 bases). The germline V gene encodes CDR1 MNHNS and CDR2 SASEGT. Trimming pared 1 base from V and 3 bases from J, leaving 10 bases between. This CDR3 comprises 15 residues. CDR3 coding DNA: TGTGCCAGCAGTGAAGTCGGGGGGATCAATCAGCCCCAGCATTTT. Its translation is CASSEVGGINQPQHF.

This clone was seen only a few times. The chain uses TRBV19 and TRBJ1-2; maybe TRBD1 (5 bases). The CDR3 length is 13 residues. Trimming shortened V by 6 bases and J by 5 bases, and 13 bases separated the two germline ends. Germline CDR1 is LNHDA and CDR2 is SQIVND (reference sequence). CDR3 residues: CASRSQAIYGYTF. The CDR3 nucleotides read TGTGCCAGTAGGTCACAGGCGATATATGGCTACACCTTC.

This chain joins TRBV3-1 (or the pseudogene TRBV3-2) and TRBJ2-1; 8 bases fit TRBD1. V shed 3 bases, J shed 9 bases, and the junction held 13 bases outside the gene matches. The CDR3 spans 16 residues. The germline V gene encodes CDR1 LGHDT and CDR2 YNNKEL (reference sequence). CDR3 coding DNA: TGTGCCAGCAGCCACCACAGGGGGGAAAGGACAATTGAGCAGTTCTTC. Translation gives CASSHHRGERTIEQFF.

The rearrangement links TRBV2 to TRBJ1-3, with D hard to call. The CDR3 runs 14 residues. Between the trimmed V and J ends, which lost 6 bases and 0 bases, there was a span of 9 bases. Germline CDR1 reads SNHLY; CDR2 reads FYNNEI. DNA of the CDR3: TGTGCCAGCAGGGGCGGGTTCTCTGGAAACACCATATATTTT. It is translated as CASRGGFSGNTIYF.

The chain employs TRBV28 and TRBJ2-7; 11 bases match TRBD2. The CDR3 runs to 15 residues. Germline values: CDR1 MDHEN, CDR2 SYDVKM. The V segment lost 4 bases and the J segment 0 bases; nucleotides outside the gene matches: 2. The CDR3 nucleotides are TGTGCCAGCAGTTCGGGACTAGCGGCCTCCTACGAGCAGTACTTC. This gives the protein CASSSGLAASYEQYF.

V usage is TRBV30 and J usage is TRBJ1-5; D is uncertain. Deletions cut 0 bases from V and 6 bases from J, with 6 bases between. From germline, CDR1 is GTSNPN and CDR2 SVGIG (reference sequence). The CDR3 length is 12 residues. CDR3 bases: TGTGCCTGGAGTGTAGGCGGTCAGCCCCAGCATTTT. It translates to CAWSVGGQPQHF.

This clone was seen a single time. V and J are TRBV4-1 and TRBJ1-6; D remains ambiguous. CDR3 length: 14 residues. V lost 0 bases to trimming and J lost 10 bases, with 10 bases between them. Germline CDR1 reads MGHRA; CDR2 reads YSYEKL. This chain's CDR3 is CASSQETRRSPLHF. The CDR3 DNA follows: TGCGCCAGCAGCCAAGAGACACGGAGGTCACCCCTCCACTTT.

This chain uses TRBV3-1 (or the pseudogene TRBV3-2) with TRBJ1-3; 8 bases align to TRBD1. The CDR3 length is 15 residues. V lost 2 bases to trimming and J lost 3 bases; unmatched junction nucleotides: 3. CDR1 and CDR2 from the germline V gene are LGHDT and YNNKEL (reference sequence). CDR3 in DNA: TGTGCCAGCAGCCAACAGGGGGCGAATGGAAACACCATATATTTT. Protein: CASSQQGANGNTIYF.

The chain carries TRBV11-3 and TRBJ2-3, with D possibly TRBD2 on 7 matching bases. This CDR3 is built from 16 residues. V was cut by 5 bases and J by 3 bases, with 18 bases left in between. From germline, CDR1 is SGHNT and CDR2 YENEEA. As DNA, the CDR3 is TGTGCCAGCAGCCCCCTGGCAGGGAGGGGGACAGATACGCAGTATTTT. It is translated as CASSPLAGRGTDTQYF.

The V gene is TRBV10-1, the J gene TRBJ2-3; D is ambiguous. The CDR3 is 13 amino acids. Germline loops: CDR1 WNHNN, CDR2 SYGVQD (reference sequence). Trimming cost V 6 bases and J 1 base, with 8 bases left between them. The chain's CDR3 is CASSRVGTDTQYF. CDR3 DNA: TGCGCCAGCAGCCGTGTTGGCACAGATACGCAGTATTTT.

V and J are TRBV10-3 and TRBJ2-1; 14 positions match TRBD2. Germline V gene lookup returns CDR1 ENHRY and CDR2 SYGVKD. With 2 bases clipped from V and 2 bases from J, the junction kept 14 bases outside the gene matches. This CDR3 comprises 21 residues. CDR3 in amino acids: CAISELHPGLAGEGPYNEQFF. The CDR3 nucleotides read TGTGCCATCAGTGAGCTCCATCCGGGACTAGCGGGAGAGGGGCCCTACAATGAGCAGTTCTTC.

The chain uses TRBV19 and TRBJ1-6; D remains ambiguous. CDR1 and CDR2 (germline): LNHDA, SQIVND (reference sequence). The germline V and J ends were trimmed by 7 bases and 1 base, with 5 bases remaining between them. CDR3 length: 13 amino acids. The CDR3 sequence is CASTVSYNSPLHF. CDR3 bases: TGTGCCAGTACAGTTTCCTATAATTCACCCCTCCACTTT. Complete variable domain (other parts from reference TRBV19 and TRBJ1-6): DGGITQSPKYLFRKEGQNVTLSCEQNLNHDAMYWYRQDPGQGLRLIYYSQIVNDFQKGDIAEGYSVSREKKESFPLTVTSAQKNPTAFYLCASTVSYNSPLHFGNGTRLTVT.

In regard to this clone: Relative to the germline gene, one junction end is altered; a read error may explain this. The gene calls are TRBV19 and TRBJ1-3; D not resolved. CDR1 LNHDA and CDR2 SQIVND come from the germline V gene (reference sequence). CDR3 length: 13 amino acids. The CDR3 coding sequence is TGTGCCAGTCGTATCTCCTCTGGAAACACCATATATTTT. The encoded protein is CASRISSGNTIYF.

The rearrangement links TRBV7-8 to TRBJ1-6, with D unresolved. Trimming took 0 bases from V and 9 from J, leaving 12 bases between them. The CDR3 runs 15 residues. Germline V CDR1 and CDR2: SGHVS, FQNEAQ. CDR3 in DNA: TGTGCCAGCAGCTTAGCAGGGCACGGAGGTTCACCCCTCCACTTT. Translation gives CASSLAGHGGSPLHF.

The chain uses TRBV5-1 and TRBJ1-1; the D is unclear. This CDR3 comprises 13 residues. Germline V CDR1 and CDR2: SGHRS, YFSETQ. The V and J ends lost 3 bases and 5 bases respectively, with 11 bases between them. CDR3 DNA sequence: TGCGCCAGCAGCTCGGGCGGGGAGACTGAAGCTTTCTTT. It is translated as CASSSGGETEAFF.

The chain carries TRBV5-1 and TRBJ2-5, with D uncertain. CDR3 length: 12 amino acids. The V end lost 4 bases, the J end lost 5 bases, and 9 bases lay between the germline ends. Germline values: CDR1 SGHRS, CDR2 YFSETQ. Here the CDR3 DNA reads TGCGCCAGCAGCCGGGTCGCGGAGACCCAGTACTTC. Amino acid sequence: CASSRVAETQYF.

The CDR3 reads CASSQDQRGSSYEQYF. In DNA form, the CDR3 reads TGCGCCAGCAGCCAAGACCAGCGGGGTAGCTCCTACGAGCAGTACTTC. The chain couples TRBV4-1 to TRBJ2-7; 7 nucleotides align to TRBD2. There are 16 residues in the CDR3. Germline trimming cut 0 bases from V and 0 bases from J; bases unmatched to any gene: 5. The germline CDR1 and CDR2 sequences are MGHRA and YSYEKL.

The gene calls are TRBV10-1 and TRBJ2-2; 10 bases are shared with TRBD1. With 4 bases clipped from V and 6 bases from J, the junction kept 8 bases outside the gene matches. Germline-derived CDR1 and CDR2 are WNHNN and SYGVQD (reference sequence). This CDR3 is 16 amino acids long. In DNA form, the CDR3 reads TGCGCCAGCAGTGGAATTGACAGGGGGCTTCCCGGGGAGCTGTTTTTT. Amino acids: CASSGIDRGLPGELFF.

This chain links TRBV7-2 with TRBJ2-1; D possibly corresponds to TRBD2 (6 bases). The CDR3 sequence is 16 residues long. The germline CDR1 and CDR2 sequences are SGHTA and FQGNSA. V lost 1 base and J 0 bases, leaving 10 bases between the germline ends. DNA of the CDR3: TGTGCCAGCAGCTTAGTAGAGGGAGGCTCCTACAATGAGCAGTTCTTC. It specifies CASSLVEGGSYNEQFF.

The rearrangement links TRBV28 to TRBJ1-4; the D gene is possibly TRBD1 (6 bases). V shed 7 bases and J shed 6 bases, with 9 bases lying between them. Looked up from germline, CDR1 is MDHEN and CDR2 is SYDVKM. The CDR3 runs to 12 residues. The CDR3 DNA sequence: TGTGCCAGCACCCAGGGGCATGAAAAACTGTTTTTT. It is translated as CASTQGHEKLFF.

The chain combines TRBV10-3 with TRBJ1-6; TRBD1 aligns across 7 bases. The V and J ends lost 6 bases and 6 bases, in that order; junction bases with no gene match: 8. Germline V gene lookup returns CDR1 ENHRY and CDR2 SYGVKD. The CDR3 runs to 15 residues. The CDR3 region has the DNA TGTGCCATCAGCAATGACAGGGCTGGTAATTCACCCCTCCACTTT. Its translation: CAISNDRAGNSPLHF.

The chain has TRBV5-1 and TRBJ2-1; tentative D call: TRBD2 (5 bases). Deletions cut 1 base from V and 0 bases from J, with 5 bases between. The CDR3 loop spans 14 amino acids. Germline-derived CDR1 and CDR2 are SGHRS and YFSETQ. CDR3 loop: CASSLSGSYNEQFF. The CDR3 DNA reads TGCGCCAGCAGCTTGAGCGGCTCCTACAATGAGCAGTTCTTC.